This is a list of T cell receptor beta chains from one sample in a study of T-cell memory formation after mild COVID-19. One entry per CDR3 protein results from TCRdb running MiXCR on the 5' RACE reads. The sample has hundreds of thousands of distinct CDR3 sequences; 20% to 25% are singletons. Sequences were obtained from PBMCs or a T cell subset sorted from them (not recorded which). Every receptor here comes from an adult woman who had mild COVID-19 (a few samples of this study predate the infection). Cell type and time point are not known. CDR3s include the opening cysteine and the closing phenylalanine or tryptophan. The D gene is left open where the match is weak. Size values are once, few and many counts, or a class for expanded clones, and some rows have none.

abundance | j_gene | v_gene | d_gene | CDR3aa | CDR3nt
few | TRBJ1-2 | TRBV7-8 | . | CASSLPLRGEFAF | TGTGCCAGCAGCCTCCCCCTGAGGGGGGAGTTCGCCTTC
many | TRBJ1-2 | TRBV20-1 | TRBD1 | CSARDLQGGFYGYTF | TGCAGTGCTAGAGATCTGCAGGGGGGATTCTATGGCTACACCTTC
few | TRBJ2-7 | TRBV2 | TRBD1 | CASSPQGAQTYEQYF | TGTGCCAGCAGTCCACAGGGGGCCCAGACGTACGAGCAGTACTTC
few | TRBJ2-7 | TRBV20-1 | . | CSARDLGRGTEQYF | TGCAGTGCTAGAGACCTGGGCCGAGGGACCGAGCAGTACTTC
few | TRBJ1-2 | TRBV5-1 | . | CASSPEGGANYGYTF | TGCGCCAGCAGCCCGGAGGGGGGTGCTAACTATGGCTACACCTTC
few | TRBJ2-7 | TRBV5-1 | . | CASSSMDWEQYF | TGCGCCAGCAGCTCCATGGACTGGGAGCAGTACTTC
. | TRBJ2-3 | TRBV9 | TRBD1 | CASSVGQGRTDTQYF | TGTGCCAGCAGCGTCGGACAGGGCCGCACAGATACGCAGTATTTT
few | TRBJ2-7 | TRBV4-3 | . | CASSQDRRVYEQYF | TGCGCCAGCAGCCAAGATCGCAGGGTGTACGAGCAGTACTTC
. | TRBJ1-2 | TRBV12-3/TRBV12-4 | TRBD1 | CASSLSSGQYAGYTF | TGTGCCAGCAGTTTAAGTTCGGGACAGTATGCTGGCTACACCTTC
. | TRBJ1-4 | TRBV6-5 | TRBD1 | CASREPGQGDEKLFF | TGTGCCAGCAGGGAACCGGGACAGGGGGATGAAAAACTGTTTTTT
few | TRBJ2-1 | TRBV2 | . | CASSLMGAQGNEQFF | TGTGCCAGCAGCCTGATGGGGGCCCAGGGCAATGAGCAGTTCTTC
. | TRBJ1-2 | TRBV20-1 | TRBD1 | CSGQGSQHGYTF | TGCAGTGGACAGGGTTCTCAGCATGGCTACACCTTC
. | TRBJ2-2 | TRBV25-1 | . | CASRAYRLGNTGELFF | TGTGCCAGCAGGGCCTACAGGCTAGGGAACACCGGGGAGCTGTTTTTT
. | TRBJ1-5 | TRBV10-3 | TRBD1 | CAISDDRASDNQPQHF | TGTGCCATCAGCGACGACAGGGCGAGTGACAATCAGCCCCAGCATTTT
. | TRBJ2-7 | TRBV4-2 | TRBD2 | CASSQVPSGVSYEQYF | TGTGCCAGCAGCCAAGTCCCCAGCGGGGTATCCTACGAGCAGTACTTC
few | TRBJ2-1 | TRBV12-3/TRBV12-4 | . | CASRDTRREQFF | TGTGCCAGCAGGGATACTAGGCGCGAGCAGTTCTTC
. | TRBJ1-6 | TRBV7-3 | TRBD1 | CASSLGTVGTNSPLHF | TGTGCCAGCAGCCTAGGGACAGTCGGAACTAATTCACCCCTCCACTTT
few | TRBJ2-3 | TRBV7-2 | . | CASSGVFTDTQYF | TGTGCCAGCAGCGGGGTGTTTACAGATACGCAGTATTTT
many | TRBJ2-6 | TRBV20-1 | . | CSARVSIITGANVLTF | TGCAGTGCTAGAGTTTCCATCATCACTGGGGCCAACGTCCTGACTTTC
. | TRBJ2-7 | TRBV6-1 | TRBD1 | CASSWTGVGEQYF | TGTGCCAGCAGTTGGACAGGGGTAGGCGAGCAGTACTTC
few | TRBJ2-3 | TRBV5-4 | . | CASRPRVQGSDTQYF | TGTGCCAGCAGGCCGCGGGTCCAGGGGTCAGATACGCAGTATTTT
. | TRBJ1-1 | TRBV5-1 | TRBD1 | CASSLVVQGGTEAFF | TGCGCCAGCAGCTTGGTAGTACAGGGGGGTACTGAAGCTTTCTTT
. | TRBJ2-2 | TRBV5-1 | TRBD1 | CASRAGTENTGELFF | TGCGCCAGCAGGGCCGGGACAGAGAACACCGGGGAGCTGTTTTTT
few | TRBJ1-2 | TRBV6-1 | TRBD1 | CASSDGQAHYGYTF | TGTGCCAGCAGCGACGGACAGGCCCACTATGGCTACACCTTC
. | TRBJ1-2 | TRBV6-5 | . | CASSSREAAHYGYTF | TGTGCCAGCAGTTCCAGAGAGGCAGCTCACTATGGCTACACCTTC
. | TRBJ2-1 | TRBV3-1 | . | CATTEGSYNEQFF | TGTGCCACCACGGAGGGGTCATACAATGAGCAGTTCTTC
. | TRBJ2-7 | TRBV20-1 | . | CSAPGPSSYEQYF | TGCAGTGCTCCCGGCCCTAGCTCCTACGAGCAGTACTTC
few | TRBJ2-2 | TRBV20-1 | . | CSALNALRGDGELFF | TGCAGTGCTCTCAATGCCCTTCGGGGAGATGGGGAGCTGTTTTTT
. | TRBJ2-6 | TRBV20-1 | . | CSAGPDRANVLTF | TGCAGTGCTGGGCCAGACAGGGCCAACGTCCTGACTTTC
. | TRBJ2-3 | TRBV4-2 | . | CASSRLDTQYF | TGTGCCAGCAGTCGCCTGGATACGCAGTATTTT
. | TRBJ1-6 | TRBV5-1 | TRBD1 | CASSGGTAANSPLHF | TGCGCCAGCAGCGGGGGGACAGCCGCGAATTCACCCCTCCACTTT
. | TRBJ2-3 | TRBV6-5 | . | CASSYSRAGARDTQYF | TGTGCCAGCAGTTACTCGAGGGCAGGAGCCAGGGATACGCAGTATTTT
. | TRBJ2-4 | TRBV5-1 | . | CASSLGVSKNIQYF | TGCGCCAGCAGCTTGGGAGTATCCAAAAACATTCAGTACTTC
. | TRBJ2-5 | TRBV10-3 | . | CAIRGYNKETQYF | TGTGCCATCAGGGGATATAATAAAGAGACCCAGTACTTC
. | TRBJ2-5 | TRBV18 | . | CASSPTTGGETQYF | TGTGCCAGCTCACCGACTACAGGTGGTGAGACCCAGTACTTC
. | TRBJ2-7 | TRBV20-1 | . | CSARPRLEGTYPYEQYF | TGCAGTGCTAGACCCCGTTTGGAGGGGACTTATCCCTACGAGCAGTACTTC
. | TRBJ1-2 | TRBV9 | TRBD1 | CASSLQTGAIYGYTF | TGTGCCAGCAGCTTACAGACAGGGGCGATCTATGGCTACACCTTC
few | TRBJ2-5 | TRBV4-3 | . | CASSQGGLTQETQYF | TGCGCCAGCAGCCAAGGAGGTCTGACTCAAGAGACCCAGTACTTC
. | TRBJ1-5 | TRBV28 | . | CASSSVAGGIQPQHF | TGTGCCAGCAGTTCCGTGGCGGGGGGTATTCAGCCCCAGCATTTT
. | TRBJ1-5 | TRBV2 | . | CASSRTNQPQHF | TGTGCCAGCAGTCGAACTAACCAGCCCCAGCATTTT
. | TRBJ1-3 | TRBV6-5 | . | CASGPPGNTIYF | TGTGCCAGCGGGCCGCCTGGAAACACCATATATTTT
few | TRBJ2-5 | TRBV24-1 | . | CATSEGETQYF | TGTGCCACCAGCGAGGGAGAGACCCAGTACTTC
. | TRBJ2-2 | TRBV20-1 | . | CSARSSGNTGELFF | TGCAGTGCTAGATCCAGCGGGAACACCGGGGAGCTGTTTTTT
few | TRBJ2-7 | TRBV5-1 | TRBD1 | CASSPRGDRVHEQYF | TGCGCCAGCAGCCCCAGGGGGGACAGGGTCCACGAGCAGTACTTC
. | TRBJ1-4 | TRBV29-1 | . | CSVEVGDRYEKLFF | TGCAGCGTTGAAGTGGGAGATCGGTATGAAAAACTGTTTTTT
. | TRBJ2-3 | TRBV29-1 | TRBD2 | CSAPFGGGLADTQYF | TGCAGCGCCCCTTTTGGGGGGGGACTCGCAGATACGCAGTATTTT
. | TRBJ2-5 | TRBV19 | TRBD2 | CASSKTFSGVQETQYF | TGTGCCAGTAGCAAGACTTTTAGCGGGGTGCAAGAGACCCAGTACTTC
. | TRBJ2-7 | TRBV20-1 | . | CSARESRQSSYEQYF | TGCAGTGCTAGAGAGTCGCGACAGAGCTCCTACGAGCAGTACTTC